This entry lists 24 T cell receptor beta chains sequenced from one sample in a study of blood T cell repertoires in COVID-19. The protocol was immunoSEQ multiplex PCR, while the TCRdb copy is restricted to in-frame clones and leaves out a portion. The sample lists approximately 35,000 clones; approximately 80% were seen once. What was sequenced was peripheral blood. Source of these receptors: a man at least 80 years old with acute or convalescent COVID-19.

The DNA of the CDR3 is TGTGCCAGCAGCTTAGCGTTTTCGAGCGATGAGCAGTTCTTC. It translates to CASSLAFSSDEQFF. The chain links TRBV7-2 to TRBJ2-1; D gene ambiguous. The CDR3 length is 14 residues. The germline V gene encodes CDR1 SGHTA and CDR2 FQGNSA. With 0 bases removed from V and 8 bases from J, the gap between germline ends came to 11 bases. The full variable domain, its missing parts supplied by reference TRBV7-2 and TRBJ2-1, is GAGVSQSPSNKVTEKGKDVELRCDPISGHTALYWYRQSLGQGLEFLIYFQGNSAPDKSGLPSDRFSAERTGGSVSTLTIQRTQQEDSAVYLCASSLAFSSDEQFFGPGTRLTVL.

This clone has more than one count but fewer than ten. V is TRBV6-6 and J is TRBJ1-2, with no clear D. Deletions cut 2 bases from V and 3 bases from J, with 10 bases between. CDR3 length: 14 residues. Germline V gives CDR1 MNHNY, CDR2 SVGAGI (reference sequence). The CDR3 loop is CASSYLGRDYGYTF. CDR3 in DNA: TGTGCCAGCAGTTACCTCGGGAGGGACTATGGCTACACCTTC.

This clone occurred many times. The chain recombines TRBV11-3 with TRBJ2-3, with 12 nucleotides matching TRBD2. After removal of 6 bases from V and 2 bases from J, the junction contained 3 bases not matched to a gene. CDR3 length equals 15 residues. Germline CDR1 and CDR2: SGHNT and YENEEA. CDR3 in DNA: TGTGCCAGCAGTCGGACTAGCGGGAACACAGATACGCAGTATTTT. This encodes CASSRTSGNTDTQYF.

V usage is TRBV7-2 and J usage is TRBJ2-2, with a possible D match to TRBD2 (5 bases). Trimming took 1 base from V and 2 from J, leaving 14 bases between them. Germline CDR1 reads SGHTA; CDR2 reads FQGNSA. The CDR3 consists of 17 residues. The CDR3 DNA reads TGTGCCAGCAGCTTAGACCACGATAGCGCAAACACCGGGGAGCTGTTTTTT. Its translation: CASSLDHDSANTGELFF.

The CDR3 spells CASSLGLVQFF. The CDR3 bases are TGTGCCAGCAGCCTCGGACTAGTACAGTTCTTC. The chain combines TRBV7-3 with TRBJ2-1; 7 bases match TRBD2. Germline V gives CDR1 SGHTA, CDR2 FQGTGA. The CDR3 spans 11 residues. V trimming: 5 bases; J trimming: 13 bases; junction bases outside the gene matches: 5.

This chain joins TRBV5-1 and TRBJ1-6; no definite D call. Germline V gives CDR1 SGHRS, CDR2 YFSETQ. V was trimmed by 4 bases and J by 10 bases, leaving 15 bases between them. The CDR3 spans 14 residues. The CDR3 nucleotides read TGCGCCAGCAGCCGGGATTGGATGAGCTCACCCCTCCACTTT. Protein product: CASSRDWMSSPLHF. Supplemented by reference TRBV5-1 and TRBJ1-6, the full variable domain reads KAGVTQTPRYLIKTRGQQVTLSCSPISGHRSVSWYQQTPGQGLQFLFEYFSETQRNKGNFPGRFSGRQFSNSRSEMNVSTLELGDSALYLCASSRDWMSSPLHFGNGTRLTVT.

The V gene is TRBV6-5, the J gene TRBJ2-1; 11 bases line up with TRBD1. V shed 7 bases and J 6 bases; nucleotides not matched to a gene: 5. This CDR3 spans 14 amino acids. Germline V CDR1 and CDR2: MNHEY, SVGAGI. DNA for the CDR3: TGTGCCAGCACCTCCGGGACAGGGGGCAATGAGCAGTTCTTC. Residues: CASTSGTGGNEQFF.

V usage is TRBV24-1 and J usage is TRBJ1-4; D gene unclear. V was clipped by 4 bases and J by 0 bases, with 8 bases between them. The V gene's germline CDR1 is KGHDR and CDR2 SFDVKD. This CDR3 is 15 amino acids long. The CDR3 sequence is CATSDSVSTNEKLFF. CDR3 sequence (DNA): TGTGCCACCAGTGACTCAGTATCAACTAATGAAAAACTGTTTTTT.

This chain uses TRBV5-4 with TRBJ2-1; 9 nucleotides match TRBD2. Germline-derived CDR1 and CDR2 are SGHNT and YYREEE (reference sequence). CDR3 size: 15 residues. Trimming at V came to 0 bases and at J to 7 bases, leaving 5 bases not matched to a gene. CDR3 amino acids: CASSLASGNMNEQFF. The CDR3 nucleotides are TGTGCCAGCAGCTTGGCTAGCGGGAACATGAATGAGCAGTTCTTC.

V is TRBV5-1 and J is TRBJ2-7; 7 positions agree with TRBD1. The CDR3 loop spans 15 amino acids. Trimming at V came to 4 bases and at J to 2 bases, leaving 9 bases not matched to a gene. CDR1 is SGHRS, CDR2 YFSETQ, per germline. The CDR3 region has the DNA TGCGCCAGCAGCCCAGCGACAGGGAGCACCTACGAGCAGTACTTC. Amino acid sequence: CASSPATGSTYEQYF.

The CDR3 reads CSVLTGGYGETQYF. The CDR3 nucleotides read TGCAGCGTGCTGACAGGGGGTTATGGAGAGACCCAGTACTTC. The rearrangement joins TRBV29-1 to TRBJ2-5; 9 nucleotides agree with TRBD1. This CDR3 comprises 14 residues. CDR1 is SQVTM, CDR2 ANQGSEA, per germline. After removal of 6 bases from V and 4 bases from J, the junction contained 9 bases not matched to a gene.

As concerns this clone: The sample holds other DNA sequences that translate to the same CDR3. The gene calls are TRBV19 and TRBJ2-3, with 8 bases aligning to TRBD1. The length of the CDR3 is 14 residues. Germline assignment: CDR1 LNHDA and CDR2 SQIVND (reference sequence). The junction had 6 bases not matched to a gene; V was cut back by 6 bases and J by 4 bases. The CDR3 DNA sequence: TGTGCCAGTAGACTGGACAGGGCTGCAGATACGCAGTATTTT. Residues: CASRLDRAADTQYF.

This clone was picked up one time. Additional DNA sequences in this sample encode the identical CDR3. The CDR3 DNA sequence: TGTGCCAGTAGGACTAGCGGTTACAATGAGCAGTTCTTC. It yields the protein CASRTSGYNEQFF. This chain links TRBV12-3 or TRBV12-4 with TRBJ2-1; 10 nucleotides match TRBD2. CDR3 length: 13 amino acids. V trimming: 9 bases; J trimming: 4 bases; junction bases outside the gene matches: 3.

CDR3 sequence: CASRDQTGGNQPQHF. The CDR3 bases are TGTGCCAGTAGGGATCAAACAGGGGGCAATCAGCCCCAGCATTTT. This chain connects TRBV19 to TRBJ1-5; 7 positions match TRBD1. Germline V gene data show CDR1 as LNHDA and CDR2 as SQIVND (reference sequence). With 6 bases clipped from V and 2 bases from J, the junction kept 7 bases outside the gene matches. The CDR3 spans 15 residues.

The chain links TRBV5-4 to TRBJ2-3; 8 nucleotides match TRBD2. There are 15 residues in the CDR3. Germline V gives CDR1 SGHNT, CDR2 YYREEE (reference sequence). V shed 2 bases, J shed 1 base, and the junction held 3 bases outside the gene matches. The CDR3 nucleotides are TGTGCCAGCAGCTTCGCGGGAGGCGGCACAGATACGCAGTATTTT. It encodes CASSFAGGGTDTQYF.

This clone was picked up one time. The chain employs TRBV3-1 (or the pseudogene TRBV3-2) and TRBJ1-1; the match to TRBD1 covers 8 bases. The germline CDR1 and CDR2 sequences are LGHDT and YNNKEL (reference sequence). The CDR3 length is 17 residues. The trim removed 1 base at V and 7 bases at J, leaving 14 bases unmatched. The CDR3 DNA sequence: TGTGCCAGCAGCCAAGTTTTTCGGACAGGGCGGTACCATGAAGCTTTCTTT. It yields the protein CASSQVFRTGRYHEAFF.

This rearrangement joins TRBV12-3 or TRBV12-4 to TRBJ2-7, with 7 bases that match TRBD1. The trim removed 5 bases at V and 8 bases at J, leaving 9 bases unmatched. This CDR3 comprises 13 residues. In nucleotides, the CDR3 is TGTGCCAGCAGTGTCGACAGGGTAGGGAAGCAGTACTTC. This gives the protein CASSVDRVGKQYF.

CDR3 bases: TGCGCCAGCAGCTCCCTGACAGGTTCTGGCTATGGCTACACCTTC. Encoded protein: CASSSLTGSGYGYTF. This chain joins TRBV5-1 and TRBJ1-2; D is possibly TRBD1 (6 bases). Trimming removed 3 bases from V and 4 bases from J, with 16 bases in between. Germline V gene data show CDR1 as SGHRS and CDR2 as YFSETQ. The CDR3 length is 15 residues.

The chain employs TRBV7-3 and TRBJ2-7; possible D gene TRBD2, 6 bases. V was trimmed by 2 bases and J by 2 bases, leaving 10 bases between them. Germline V gene sequence: CDR1 SGHTA, CDR2 FQGTGA. The CDR3 extends over 14 amino acids. CDR3 residues: CASSLSAGTYEQYF. DNA for the CDR3: TGTGCCAGCAGCTTATCGGCGGGAACCTACGAGCAGTACTTC.

The chain uses TRBV28 and TRBJ1-5; 7 positions agree with TRBD1. V trimming: 6 bases; J trimming: 7 bases; junction bases outside the gene matches: 12. The CDR3 spans 15 residues. CDR1 and CDR2 (germline): MDHEN, SYDVKM. The CDR3, as DNA: TGTGCCAGCAGCCCCACTACAGGGGCCGTCCAGCCCCAGCATTTT. It codes for CASSPTTGAVQPQHF.

V gene TRBV3-1 (or the pseudogene TRBV3-2) combines with J gene TRBJ2-2, with TRBD2 as a possible D gene (5 bases). V was cut by 2 bases and J by 2 bases, with 9 bases left in between. CDR1 and CDR2 from the germline V gene are LGHDT and YNNKEL (reference sequence). CDR3 length equals 15 residues. For the CDR3, the DNA is TGTGCCAGCAGCCAATTCCTAGCCAACACCGGGGAGCTGTTTTTT. Encoded protein: CASSQFLANTGELFF.

The V gene is TRBV9, the J gene TRBJ2-1; 11 nucleotides match TRBD2. Trimming removed 0 bases from V and 3 bases from J; junction bases left unmatched: 5. The CDR3 sequence is 17 residues long. Germline values: CDR1 SGDLS, CDR2 YYNGEE. In nucleotides, the CDR3 is TGTGCCAGCAGCGTAGAAACACTAGCGGGAGTCTACAATGAGCAGTTCTTC. This translates into CASSVETLAGVYNEQFF. Filled out from reference TRBV9 and TRBJ2-1, the complete variable domain reads DSGVTQTPKHLITATGQRVTLRCSPRSGDLSVYWYQQSLDQGLQFLIQYYNGEERAKGNILERFSAQQFPDLHSELNLSSLELGDSALYFCASSVETLAGVYNEQFFGPGTRLTVL.

The chain joins TRBV2 to TRBJ1-6; 7 bases match TRBD1. The trim removed 6 bases at V and 7 bases at J, leaving 9 bases unmatched. This CDR3 is built from 15 residues. From germline, CDR1 is SNHLY and CDR2 FYNNEI. CDR3 amino acids: CASSKSTGRNSPLHF. The DNA for the CDR3 is TGTGCCAGCAGCAAATCGACAGGGCGGAATTCACCCCTCCACTTT.

The rearrangement links TRBV6-5 to TRBJ1-5; TRBD1 might be the D (6 bases). Germline lookup yields CDR1 MNHEY and CDR2 SVGAGI. The V end lost 4 bases, the J end lost 6 bases, and 10 bases lay between the germline ends. This CDR3 contains 13 residues. The CDR3 bases are TGTGCCAGCAGTTGGGGGCAGCGTCAGCCCCAGCATTTT. Its translation is CASSWGQRQPQHF.